These 12 T cell receptor beta chains share one sample of origin, sequenced in a study of CD8 T cells in ankylosing spondylitis. TCRdb re-analysed the 5' RACE reads in MiXCR, keeping a single row per CDR3 protein. The sample lists hundreds of thousands of distinct CDR3 sequences; roughly 24% were seen once. The source material was blood, either unsorted or a sorted T cell fraction (not recorded which). Receptors were obtained from a male donor with ankylosing spondylitis or in good health (not recorded which).

This clonotype showed up just a few times. V and J are TRBV29-1 and TRBJ1-2; D gene ambiguous. Trimming pared 0 bases from V and 4 bases from J, leaving 15 bases between. This CDR3 has 15 amino acids. The germline V gene has CDR1 SQVTM and CDR2 ANQGSEA. CDR3 region: CSVEDFGSRAYGYTF. For the CDR3, the DNA is TGCAGCGTTGAAGATTTCGGGTCTAGGGCCTATGGCTACACCTTC.

This clonotype has only one observation. The chain carries TRBV5-1 and TRBJ1-2; tentative D call: TRBD1 (6 bases). Trimming stripped 1 base from V and 8 bases from J, with 18 bases between. CDR3 size: 15 residues. The germline CDR1 and CDR2 sequences are SGHRS and YFSETQ. The CDR3 loop is CASSLMGQSHYGYTF. The DNA for the CDR3 is TGCGCCAGCAGCTTGATGGGACAAAGCCATTACGGCTACACCTTC.

The chain joins TRBV7-8 to TRBJ2-7, with 10 positions matching TRBD1. This CDR3 contains 15 residues. After removal of 0 bases from V and 6 bases from J, the junction contained 5 bases not matched to a gene. Per germline, CDR1 SGHVS and CDR2 FQNEAQ. CDR3 nucleotides: TGTGCCAGCAGCTTAGCGCGAGACAGGGGGCCCGAGCAGTACTTC. Amino acid sequence: CASSLARDRGPEQYF. The full variable domain, its missing parts supplied by reference TRBV7-8 and TRBJ2-7, is GAGVSQSPRYKVAKRGQDVALRCDPISGHVSLFWYQQALGQGPEFLTYFQNEAQLDKSGLPSDRFFAERPEGSVSTLKIQRTQQEDSAVYLCASSLARDRGPEQYFGPGTRLTVT.

This chain links TRBV20-1 with TRBJ2-7, with D possibly being TRBD1 (6 bases). The CDR3 contains 12 residues. V lost 7 bases, J lost 3 bases, and 13 bases lay in between. The germline CDR1 and CDR2 sequences are DFQATT and SNEGSKA (reference sequence). CDR3: CSGLRGSYEQYF. The CDR3 nucleotides read TGCAGTGGTCTTAGGGGGAGCTACGAGCAGTACTTC.

This clonotype was detected many times. This rearrangement joins TRBV6-2 or TRBV6-3 to TRBJ1-5; possibly TRBD1 for D (6 bases). The CDR3 spans 20 residues. In germline, CDR1 is MNHEY, CDR2 SVGEGT. V lost 0 bases and J lost 2, with 23 bases in between. In DNA form, the CDR3 reads TGTGCCAGCAGTTACTCGATTTCCAGGGGCCCTTTGTCAGGCAATCAGCCCCAGCATTTT. Protein sequence: CASSYSISRGPLSGNQPQHF.

This chain joins TRBV29-1 and TRBJ1-1; D unresolved. V lost 2 bases and J 0 bases, leaving 10 bases between the germline ends. This CDR3 is built from 14 residues. Germline CDR1 is SQVTM and CDR2 is ANQGSEA. CDR3 protein: CSVESRLVNTEAFF. The CDR3 nucleotides are TGCAGCGTTGAATCGCGCCTCGTGAACACTGAAGCTTTCTTT.

The chain is built from TRBV12-3 or TRBV12-4 and TRBJ2-5; perhaps TRBD1 as D (6 bases). The CDR3 spans 16 residues. Trimming removed 7 bases from V and 5 bases from J, with 23 bases in between. CDR3 loop: CASTQTLGYRGETQYF. The CDR3 coding sequence is TGTGCCAGCACCCAAACCCTTGGCTATAGGGGGGAGACCCAGTACTTC.

This clonotype appeared many times. The V call is TRBV4-2, the J call TRBJ1-4; D is unclear. Trimming left V 0 bases short and J 6 bases short, with 5 bases between. There are 13 residues in the CDR3. CDR1 is LGHNA, CDR2 YNFKEQ, per germline. In DNA form, the CDR3 reads TGTGCCAGCAGCCAAGAGGTCTATGAAAAACTGTTTTTT. The encoded protein is CASSQEVYEKLFF.

This clonotype was counted many times. Written as DNA, the CDR3 is TGTGCCAGCAGTGATGAGGGGATCTCCTACGAGCAGTACTTC. Its protein is CASSDEGISYEQYF. This rearrangement joins TRBV2 to TRBJ2-7; D may match TRBD1 or TRBD2 (5 bases each). CDR3 length: 14 amino acids. Trimming shortened V by 3 bases and J by 0 bases, and 9 bases separated the two germline ends. The germline CDR1 and CDR2 sequences are SNHLY and FYNNEI. The full variable domain, completed using reference TRBV2 and TRBJ2-7, is EPEVTQTPSHQVTQMGQEVILRCVPISNHLYFYWYRQILGQKVEFLVSFYNNEISEKSEIFDDQFSVERPDGSNFTLKIRSTKLEDSAMYFCASSDEGISYEQYFGPGTRLTVT.

Note on this clonotype: Being one base from a much bigger clone, this may be a read error. This chain connects TRBV9 to TRBJ2-5; D may be TRBD1 (6 bases). The CDR3 loop spans 13 amino acids. The germline CDR1 and CDR2 sequences are SGDLS and YYNGEE. Trimming stripped 0 bases from V and 3 bases from J, with 6 bases between. The CDR3 DNA reads as TGTGCCAGCAGCGTAGACAGGGAAGAGACCCAGTACTTC. Translated, it gives CASSVDREETQYF.

Many counts were recorded for this clonotype. The chain employs TRBV20-1 and TRBJ2-3; 12 bases are shared with TRBD1. The V gene's germline CDR1 is DFQATT and CDR2 SNEGSKA (reference sequence). CDR3 length equals 14 residues. CDR3 sequence reads: CSVGQGAGTDTQYF. For the CDR3, the DNA is TGCAGCGTGGGACAGGGGGCGGGAACAGATACGCAGTATTTT.

Ten or more counts support this clonotype. The chain has TRBV5-1 and TRBJ1-6; D is uncertain. CDR1 is SGHRS and CDR2 is YFSETQ in the germline V gene. The CDR3 spans 14 residues. Trimming removed 4 bases at V and 7 bases at J, with 12 bases between. CDR3: CASSQDGRNSPLHF. Here the CDR3 DNA reads TGCGCCAGCAGCCAAGACGGAAGAAATTCACCCCTCCACTTT. Based on the CDR3 plus reference TRBV5-1 and TRBJ1-6, the full variable domain is KAGVTQTPRYLIKTRGQQVTLSCSPISGHRSVSWYQQTPGQGLQFLFEYFSETQRNKGNFPGRFSGRQFSNSRSEMNVSTLELGDSALYLCASSQDGRNSPLHFGNGTRLTVT.